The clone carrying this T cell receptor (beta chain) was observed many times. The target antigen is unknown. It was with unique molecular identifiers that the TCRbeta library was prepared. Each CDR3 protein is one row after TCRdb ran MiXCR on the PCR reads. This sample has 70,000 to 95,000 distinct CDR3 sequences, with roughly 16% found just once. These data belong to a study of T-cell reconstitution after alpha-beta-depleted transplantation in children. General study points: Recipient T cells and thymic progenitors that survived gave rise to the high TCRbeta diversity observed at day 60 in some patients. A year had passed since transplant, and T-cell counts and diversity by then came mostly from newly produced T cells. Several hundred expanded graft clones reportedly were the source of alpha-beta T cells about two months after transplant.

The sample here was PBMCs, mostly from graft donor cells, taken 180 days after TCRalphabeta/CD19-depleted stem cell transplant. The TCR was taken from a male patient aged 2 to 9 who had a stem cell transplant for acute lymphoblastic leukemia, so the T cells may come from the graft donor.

DNA for the CDR3: TGTGCCAGCACAACGAGGAGTTCGAACACCGGGGAGCTGTTTTTT. Translating gives CASTTRSSNTGELFF. The rearrangement uses TRBV6-2 or TRBV6-3 and TRBJ2-2; D is unresolved. Trimming cost V 7 bases and J 0 bases, with 12 bases left between them. This CDR3 contains 15 residues. CDR1 is MNHEY and CDR2 is SVGEGT in the germline V gene.